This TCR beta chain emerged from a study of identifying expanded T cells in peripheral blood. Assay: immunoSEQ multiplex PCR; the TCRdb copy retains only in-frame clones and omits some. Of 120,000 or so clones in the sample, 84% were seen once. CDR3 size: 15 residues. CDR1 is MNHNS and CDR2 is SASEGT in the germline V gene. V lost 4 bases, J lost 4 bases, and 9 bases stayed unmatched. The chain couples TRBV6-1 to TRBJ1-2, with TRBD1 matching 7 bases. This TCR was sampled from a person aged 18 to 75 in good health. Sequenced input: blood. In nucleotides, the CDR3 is TGTGCCAGCAGTGTAAACCAAGGGGGCCTCTATGGCTACACCTTC. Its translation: CASSVNQGGLYGYTF.